The T cell receptor (beta chain) described here comes from a study of cytomegalovirus exposure and HLA in healthy donors. At the level of the study: Assignment to the Caucasian-associated ancestry cluster applied to more than 75% of the approximately 360 genotyped donors.

Findings and caveats of the study: Later examination showed HLA-associated TCR beta chains had greater clonal expansion than equally common others.

A multiplex PCR was run with 60 Vbeta primers and 13 Jbeta primers. TCRdb's copy holds only in-frame clones and misses some; the assay was immunoSEQ multiplex PCR. Counted here are 170,000 or so clones, 75% to 90% occurring once; the ten biggest clones make up just under 2%. The donors gave bone marrow, and they were healthy. Details on this clone: Its matching antigen is unknown.

The germline V gene has CDR1 MNHEY and CDR2 SMNVEV (reference sequence). Trimming stripped 4 bases from V and 3 bases from J, with 10 bases between. The CDR3 runs 13 residues. This sequence was found in a woman aged 18-35 years in good health and CMV-seronegative. Sequenced material: PBMCs. This chain joins TRBV27 and TRBJ2-7, with D unclear. CDR3 in DNA: TGTGCCAGCAGTTCCCGGGTCCTCTACGAGCAGTACTTC. It translates to CASSSRVLYEQYF.